These 24 T cell receptor beta chains share one sample of origin, sequenced in a study of neurological immune-mediated disorders (dated by TCRdb to between 2017 and 2020). The time point label on this specimen signifies: technical triplicate 1. Libraries came from 5' RACE. TCRdb shows the sequencer as Illumina HiSeq 2500. The public sequencing data were trimmed at Q25 with fastp and processed into clonotypes with MiXCR by TCRdb, which kept only in-frame beta chains. CDR3 protein sequences are deduplicated, and each keeps its most common genes and DNA. In all, the sample holds approximately 23,000 distinct CDR3 sequences, and less than 15% of those were seen once. The ten largest make up roughly 5% of the sample. The specimen sequenced was CD4+ T cells from blood. These receptors were collected from a female donor with HTLV-1-associated myelopathy (HAM/TSP).

This clonotype was detected ten times or more. The chain links TRBV5-1 to TRBJ2-3; 8 bases are shared with TRBD1. V gave up 4 bases and J gave up 5 bases; unmatched junction bases: 9. The CDR3 is 15 residues long. Germline CDR1 SGHRS, CDR2 YFSETQ. CDR3 nucleotide sequence: TGCGCCAGCAGCCCCTGGACAGGGAATAGAGATACGCAGTATTTT. This sequence encodes CASSPWTGNRDTQYF.

This clonotype was observed at least ten times. Sequence at one end of the junction differs from germline and may be a read error. The rearrangement links TRBV7-6 to TRBJ2-1; D gene unclear. Germline CDR1 reads SGHVS; CDR2 reads FNYEAQ. The CDR3 has 11 residues. This chain's CDR3 is CASSFSRLLSF. In DNA form, the CDR3 reads TGTGCCAGCAGCTTTTCCAGGTTACTATCCTTC.

This clonotype was recorded at least ten times. The chain links TRBV4-1 to TRBJ1-1, with unresolved D. Trimming took 4 bases from V and 4 from J, leaving 13 bases between them. CDR1 is MGHRA, CDR2 YSYEKL, per germline. This CDR3 spans 14 amino acids. The CDR3 protein is CASSRGPAVTEAFF. The CDR3 coding sequence is TGCGCCAGCAGCCGCGGCCCCGCGGTCACTGAAGCTTTCTTT.

This clonotype showed up many times. The chain links TRBV20-1 to TRBJ2-3; 8 bases fit TRBD2. CDR3 length: 14 residues. From germline, CDR1 is DFQATT and CDR2 SNEGSKA (reference sequence). V shed 6 bases and J 0 bases; nucleotides not matched to a gene: 5. The CDR3 DNA sequence: TGCAGTGCGCCCGGGACTAGGAGCACAGATACGCAGTATTTT. The encoded protein is CSAPGTRSTDTQYF.

This clonotype was counted ten times or more. The chain uses TRBV6-5 and TRBJ1-2; 7 nucleotides match TRBD1. CDR1 MNHEY and CDR2 SVGAGI come from the germline V gene. CDR3 length: 17 residues. V shed 4 bases, J shed 1 base, and the junction held 12 bases outside the gene matches. CDR3 nucleotides: TGTGCCAGCAGTTCAGGACAGGTCCTACTCCTTAACTATGGCTACACCTTC. As protein: CASSSGQVLLLNYGYTF.

This clonotype was counted at least ten times. The chain has TRBV4-2 and TRBJ2-3; 8 bases are a match to TRBD2. Germline CDR1 LGHNA, CDR2 YNFKEQ. Trimming at V came to 0 bases and at J to 2 bases, leaving 10 bases not matched to a gene. The CDR3 length is 18 residues. DNA for the CDR3: TGTGCCAGCAGCCAAGATATCCGGGGGGGGGTCCCCACAGATACGCAGTATTTT. The encoded protein is CASSQDIRGGVPTDTQYF.

This clonotype has a count of ten or more. The chain has TRBV29-1 and TRBJ2-3; no reliable D call. V dropped 0 bases and J dropped 3 bases, with 10 bases sitting between them. The CDR3 runs 14 residues. Germline CDR1 SQVTM, CDR2 ANQGSEA. The CDR3: CSVEDSGGTDTQYF. The CDR3 DNA follows: TGCAGCGTTGAAGATAGTGGTGGGACAGATACGCAGTATTTT.

This clonotype is deemed medium-sized. The rearrangement uses TRBV5-1 and TRBJ2-1, with 10 bases matching TRBD2. Germline values: CDR1 SGHRS, CDR2 YFSETQ. The CDR3 consists of 14 residues. The V and J ends lost 2 bases and 8 bases, in that order; junction bases with no gene match: 4. The CDR3 bases are TGCGCCAGCAGCTTAGCGGGGGGGCGGGATGAGCAGTTCTTC. Encoded protein: CASSLAGGRDEQFF.

A word on this clonotype: The limits of the CDR3 on the DNA are not certain, so only TCRdb's listed CDR3 is given. The chain combines TRBV5-1 with TRBJ2-5; the DNA was not used to check the table's D call, TRBD1. With termini counted, the CDR3 has 19 amino acids. The V gene's germline CDR1 is SGHRS and CDR2 YFSETQ. CDR3: CASSFYICSAMDREETQYF.

CDR3 DNA: TGCGCCAACCTACAGGGGGCAGGACTGGAGACCCAGTACTTC. Its protein is CANLQGAGLETQYF. The rearrangement uses TRBV5-1 and TRBJ2-5; 9 nucleotides line up with TRBD1. V was pared by 9 bases and J by 5 bases, with 11 bases of the junction left unmatched. The CDR3 spans 14 residues. Germline V gene sequence: CDR1 SGHRS, CDR2 YFSETQ.

In this sample, this clonotype turned up many times. The chain employs TRBV7-9 and TRBJ2-7; D is ambiguous. V lost 2 bases, J lost 2 bases, and 10 bases lay in between. The CDR3 has 14 amino acids. CDR1 SEHNR and CDR2 FQNEAQ come from the germline V gene (reference sequence). The CDR3, as DNA: TGTGCCAGCAGCTTAATCGTCGGCACCTACGAGCAGTACTTC. Amino acid sequence: CASSLIVGTYEQYF.

This clonotype occurred many times. The chain combines TRBV27 with TRBJ2-1, with D hard to call. This CDR3 has 12 amino acids. Trimming stripped 4 bases from V and 4 bases from J, with 5 bases between. Germline lookup yields CDR1 MNHEY and CDR2 SMNVEV (reference sequence). CDR3 sequence: CASSSFYNEQFF. The CDR3 DNA sequence: TGTGCCAGCAGTTCCTTTTACAATGAGCAGTTCTTC.

There are many counts of this clonotype. The chain employs TRBV7-2 and TRBJ2-3, with 13 bases identical to TRBD2. The CDR3 is made up of 17 amino acids. With 1 base clipped from V and 9 bases from J, the junction kept 10 bases outside the gene matches. In germline, CDR1 is SGHTA, CDR2 FQGNSA. The CDR3: CASSLVLLAGGRETQYF. CDR3 bases: TGTGCCAGCAGCTTAGTACTACTAGCGGGGGGGAGGGAGACGCAGTATTTT.

This clonotype was seen a few times. V usage is TRBV20-1 and J usage is TRBJ2-3; D is perhaps TRBD1 (5 bases). The V end was cut by 1 base, the J end by 2 bases, with 10 bases between. This CDR3 has 14 residues. Germline V gene lookup returns CDR1 DFQATT and CDR2 SNEGSKA (reference sequence). CDR3: CSARVGHYTDTQYF. The DNA of the CDR3 is TGCAGTGCTAGAGTCGGACACTACACAGATACGCAGTATTTT.

Within the sample, this clonotype is medium-sized (0.01 to 0.1%). This rearrangement joins TRBV5-1 to TRBJ2-1; 13 bases align to TRBD2. Germline CDR1 SGHRS, CDR2 YFSETQ. V was pared by 0 bases and J by 4 bases, with 1 base of the junction left unmatched. The CDR3 contains 16 residues. The CDR3, as DNA: TGCGCCAGCAGCTTGGGGACTAGCGGGAGTTACAATGAGCAGTTCTTC. Its translation is CASSLGTSGSYNEQFF.

This clonotype has ten or more counts. The rearrangement joins TRBV20-1 to TRBJ2-1, with D perhaps matching TRBD2 (6 bases). Germline V CDR1 and CDR2: DFQATT, SNEGSKA (reference sequence). The CDR3 has 11 amino acids. V lost 3 bases and J 12 bases, leaving 12 bases between the germline ends. The CDR3 region is CSASRGTGQFF. The CDR3 DNA reads TGCAGTGCTAGTCGGGGGACTGGGCAGTTCTTC.

There are many counts of this clonotype. This chain connects TRBV4-1 to TRBJ2-7; TRBD1 might be the D (6 bases). The V end was cut by 1 base, the J end by 4 bases, with 17 bases between. The CDR3 extends over 16 amino acids. Germline V gives CDR1 MGHRA, CDR2 YSYEKL. In nucleotides, the CDR3 is TGCGCCAGCAGCCAAGTTGGGCGGACAGAGTGGTACGAGCAGTACTTC. Its protein product is CASSQVGRTEWYEQYF.

This clonotype was observed many times. This chain joins TRBV5-1 and TRBJ1-5; the D gene is possibly TRBD1 (6 bases). CDR1 is SGHRS, CDR2 YFSETQ, per germline. Trimming stripped 2 bases from V and 3 bases from J, with 12 bases between. There are 15 residues in the CDR3. The CDR3 loop reads CASSLGGGHNQPQHF. The CDR3 DNA is TGCGCCAGCAGCTTAGGGGGAGGCCACAATCAGCCCCAGCATTTT.

This clonotype was detected ten times or more. The CDR3 region is CASTPRGGGTGELFF. The CDR3 bases are TGTGCCAGCACCCCCCGGGGGGGCGGCACCGGGGAGCTGTTTTTT. The chain combines TRBV28 with TRBJ2-2; 8 bases are shared with TRBD2. The germline gives CDR1 MDHEN, CDR2 SYDVKM. The CDR3 runs 15 residues. Losses at the gene ends were 7 bases for V and 4 bases for J; bases not matched to a gene: 8.

In its sample, this clonotype was seen many times. This chain joins TRBV12-3 or TRBV12-4 and TRBJ2-3; D is perhaps TRBD2 (5 bases). The CDR3 is 13 amino acids. V lost 3 bases, J lost 1 base, and 5 bases lay in between. In DNA, the CDR3 is TGTGCCAGCAGTTTGCGGGGCACAGATACGCAGTATTTT. This codes for CASSLRGTDTQYF.

This clonotype showed up many times. The chain is built from TRBV11-3 and TRBJ2-1; either TRBD1 or TRBD2 may supply D (5 bases each). This CDR3 comprises 13 residues. Trimming stripped 5 bases from V and 7 bases from J, with 12 bases between. Germline V gives CDR1 SGHNT, CDR2 YENEEA. The CDR3 protein is CASSLSRGNEQFF. CDR3 coding DNA: TGTGCCAGCAGCCTCTCGAGGGGAAATGAGCAGTTCTTC.

This clonotype was seen ten or more times. The chain couples TRBV20-1 to TRBJ2-2; D is perhaps TRBD1 or TRBD2 (6 bases each). Germline V gene data show CDR1 as DFQATT and CDR2 as SNEGSKA (reference sequence). V was cut by 0 bases and J by 4 bases, with 21 bases left in between. The CDR3 has 18 amino acids. CDR3 sequence (DNA): TGCAGTGCTAGAGATCCGGTCTTCTCCAGGGGAGGCACCGGGGAGCTGTTTTTT. Protein product: CSARDPVFSRGGTGELFF.

This clonotype was detected many times. The gene calls are TRBV5-1 and TRBJ2-1; TRBD1 agrees at 8 bases. V was pared by 7 bases and J by 0 bases, with 6 bases of the junction left unmatched. The germline CDR1 and CDR2 sequences are SGHRS and YFSETQ. CDR3 size: 15 residues. CDR3 sequence (DNA): TGCGCCAGCCGAGGGACAGGAAGCTCCTACAATGAGCAGTTCTTC. Translation gives CASRGTGSSYNEQFF.

This clonotype has at least ten counts. The chain uses TRBV12-3 or TRBV12-4 and TRBJ1-6; D might be TRBD1 (6 bases). Trimming cost V 2 bases and J 8 bases, with 10 bases left between them. The CDR3 is made up of 14 amino acids. CDR3 region: CASSLTGGDSPLHF. The CDR3 coding sequence is TGTGCCAGCAGTTTAACGGGGGGCGATTCACCCCTCCACTTT.